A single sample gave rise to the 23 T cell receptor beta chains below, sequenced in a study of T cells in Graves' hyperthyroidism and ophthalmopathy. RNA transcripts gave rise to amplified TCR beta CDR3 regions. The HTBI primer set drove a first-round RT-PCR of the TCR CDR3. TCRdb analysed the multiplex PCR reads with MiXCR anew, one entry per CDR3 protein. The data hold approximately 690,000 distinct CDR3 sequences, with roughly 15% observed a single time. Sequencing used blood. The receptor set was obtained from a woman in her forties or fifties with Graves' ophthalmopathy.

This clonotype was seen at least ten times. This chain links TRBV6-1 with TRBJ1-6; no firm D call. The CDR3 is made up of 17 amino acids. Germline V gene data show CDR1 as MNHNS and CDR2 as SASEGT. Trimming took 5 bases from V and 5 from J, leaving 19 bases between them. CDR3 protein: CASSYRRARTDNSPLHF. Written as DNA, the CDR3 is TGTGCCAGCAGTTATCGGAGGGCACGGACGGATAATTCACCCCTCCACTTT.

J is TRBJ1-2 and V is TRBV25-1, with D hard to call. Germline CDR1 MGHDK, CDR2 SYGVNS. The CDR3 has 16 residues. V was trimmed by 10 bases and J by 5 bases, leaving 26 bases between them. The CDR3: CATSGSLWSIGYGYTF. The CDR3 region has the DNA TGTGCCACGTCAGGCTCCTTGTGGAGTATAGGTTATGGCTACACCTTC.

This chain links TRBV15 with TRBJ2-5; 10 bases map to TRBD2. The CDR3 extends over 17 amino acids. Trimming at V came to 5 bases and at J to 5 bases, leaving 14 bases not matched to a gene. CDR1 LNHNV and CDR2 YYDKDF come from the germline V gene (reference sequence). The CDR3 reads CATSRAGGIGGRETQYF. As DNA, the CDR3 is TGTGCCACCAGCCGAGCGGGGGGGATCGGCGGTCGGGAGACCCAGTACTTC.

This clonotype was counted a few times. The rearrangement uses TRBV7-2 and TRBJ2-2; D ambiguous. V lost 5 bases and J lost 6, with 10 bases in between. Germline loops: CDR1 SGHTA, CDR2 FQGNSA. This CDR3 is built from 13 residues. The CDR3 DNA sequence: TGTGCCAGCAGCGCGACTCTGGCCGGGGAGCTGTTTTTT. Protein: CASSATLAGELFF. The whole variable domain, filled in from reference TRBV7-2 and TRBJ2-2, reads GAGVSQSPSNKVTEKGKDVELRCDPISGHTALYWYRQSLGQGLEFLIYFQGNSAPDKSGLPSDRFSAERTGGSVSTLTIQRTQQEDSAVYLCASSATLAGELFFGEGSRLTVL.

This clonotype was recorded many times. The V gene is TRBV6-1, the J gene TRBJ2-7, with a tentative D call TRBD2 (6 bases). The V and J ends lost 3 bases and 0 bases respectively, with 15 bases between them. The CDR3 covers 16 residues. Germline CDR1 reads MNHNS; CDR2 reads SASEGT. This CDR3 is CASSDNIAVSSYEQYF. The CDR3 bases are TGTGCCAGCAGTGACAATATAGCGGTGAGCTCCTACGAGCAGTACTTC.

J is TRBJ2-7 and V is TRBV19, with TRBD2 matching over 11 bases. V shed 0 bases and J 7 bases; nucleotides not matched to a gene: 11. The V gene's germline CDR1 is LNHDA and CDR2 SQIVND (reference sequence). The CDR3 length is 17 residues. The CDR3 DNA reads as TGTGCCAGTAGTATAGATTTTACTAGCGGGAGTCTTCGGGAGCAGTACTTC. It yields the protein CASSIDFTSGSLREQYF.

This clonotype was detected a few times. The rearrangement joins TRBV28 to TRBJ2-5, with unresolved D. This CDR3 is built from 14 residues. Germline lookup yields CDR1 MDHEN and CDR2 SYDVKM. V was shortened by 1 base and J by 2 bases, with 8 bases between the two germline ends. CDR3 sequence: CASSLSFSQETQYF. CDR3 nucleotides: TGTGCCAGCAGTTTATCCTTCAGTCAAGAGACCCAGTACTTC.

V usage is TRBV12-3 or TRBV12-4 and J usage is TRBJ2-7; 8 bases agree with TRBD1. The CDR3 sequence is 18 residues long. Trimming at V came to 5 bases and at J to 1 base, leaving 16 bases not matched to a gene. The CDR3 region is CASSRGTGALGGSYEQYF. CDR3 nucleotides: TGTGCCAGCAGTCGCGGGACAGGAGCACTGGGTGGTTCCTACGAGCAGTACTTC.

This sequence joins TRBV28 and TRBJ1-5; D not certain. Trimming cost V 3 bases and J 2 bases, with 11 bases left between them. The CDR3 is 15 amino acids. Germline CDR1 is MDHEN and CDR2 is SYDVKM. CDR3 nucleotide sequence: TGTGCCAGCAGTTTCGCAGGAGTGGGCAATCAGCCCCAGCATTTT. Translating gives CASSFAGVGNQPQHF.

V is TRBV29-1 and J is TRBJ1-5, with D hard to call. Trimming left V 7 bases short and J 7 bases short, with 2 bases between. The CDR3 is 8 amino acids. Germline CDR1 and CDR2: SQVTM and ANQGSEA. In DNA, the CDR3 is TGCAGCGGCCAGCCCCAGCATTTT. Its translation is CSGQPQHF.

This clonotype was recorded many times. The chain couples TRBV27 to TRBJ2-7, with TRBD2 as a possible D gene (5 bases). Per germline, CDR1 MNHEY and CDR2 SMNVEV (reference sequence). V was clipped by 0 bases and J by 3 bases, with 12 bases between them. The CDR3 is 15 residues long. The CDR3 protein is CASSLSPSQVYEQYF. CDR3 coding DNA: TGTGCCAGCAGTTTATCCCCTAGCCAGGTCTACGAGCAGTACTTC.

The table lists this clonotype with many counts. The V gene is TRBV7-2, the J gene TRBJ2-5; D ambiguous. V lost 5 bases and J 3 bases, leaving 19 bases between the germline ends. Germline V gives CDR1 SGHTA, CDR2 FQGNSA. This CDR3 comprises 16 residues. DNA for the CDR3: TGTGCCAGCAGCCCGAGGTTCGGGCAGGAGAAAGAGACCCAGTACTTC. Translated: CASSPRFGQEKETQYF.

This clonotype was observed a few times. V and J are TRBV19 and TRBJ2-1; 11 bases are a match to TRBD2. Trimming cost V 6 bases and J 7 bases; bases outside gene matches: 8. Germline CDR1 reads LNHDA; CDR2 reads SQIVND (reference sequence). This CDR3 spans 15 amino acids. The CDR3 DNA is TGTGCCAGTAGGCCACTAGCGGGAGCTGGGAATGAGCAGTTCTTC. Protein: CASRPLAGAGNEQFF.

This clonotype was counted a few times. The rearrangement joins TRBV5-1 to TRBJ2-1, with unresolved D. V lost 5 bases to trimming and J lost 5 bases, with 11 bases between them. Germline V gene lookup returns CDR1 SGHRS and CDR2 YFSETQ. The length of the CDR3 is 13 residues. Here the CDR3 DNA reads TGCGCCAGCAGGATTATAAGGGACAATGAGCAGTTCTTC. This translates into CASRIIRDNEQFF.

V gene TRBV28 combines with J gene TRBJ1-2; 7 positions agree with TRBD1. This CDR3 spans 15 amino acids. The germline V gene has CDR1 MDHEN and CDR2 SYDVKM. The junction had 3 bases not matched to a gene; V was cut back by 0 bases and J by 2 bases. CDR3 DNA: TGTGCCAGCAGTTTATGGTCGACAGGGAACTATGGCTACACCTTC. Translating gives CASSLWSTGNYGYTF.

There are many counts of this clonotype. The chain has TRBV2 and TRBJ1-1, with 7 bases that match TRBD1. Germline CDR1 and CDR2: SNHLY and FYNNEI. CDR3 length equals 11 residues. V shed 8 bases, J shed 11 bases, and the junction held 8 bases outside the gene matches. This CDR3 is CASRREGAAFF. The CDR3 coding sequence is TGTGCCAGCCGCAGGGAGGGGGCGGCTTTCTTT.

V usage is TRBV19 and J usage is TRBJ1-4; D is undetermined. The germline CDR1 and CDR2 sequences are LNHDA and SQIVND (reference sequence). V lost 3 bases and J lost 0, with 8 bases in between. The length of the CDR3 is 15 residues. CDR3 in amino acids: CASSIQIATNEKLFF. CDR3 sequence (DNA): TGTGCCAGTAGTATCCAGATTGCAACTAATGAAAAACTGTTTTTT.

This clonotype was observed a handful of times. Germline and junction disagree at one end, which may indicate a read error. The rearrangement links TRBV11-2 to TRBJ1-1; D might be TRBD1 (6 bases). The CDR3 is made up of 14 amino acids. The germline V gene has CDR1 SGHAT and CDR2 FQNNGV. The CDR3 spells CASSKTGTNTEALF. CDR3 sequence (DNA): TGTGCCAGCAGCAAAACAGGGACAAACACTGAAGCTCTCTTT.

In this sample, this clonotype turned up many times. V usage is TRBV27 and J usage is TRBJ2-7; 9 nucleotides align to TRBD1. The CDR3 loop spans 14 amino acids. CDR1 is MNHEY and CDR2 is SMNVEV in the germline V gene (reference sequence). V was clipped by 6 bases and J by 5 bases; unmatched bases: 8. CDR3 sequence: CASRGDRDPHEQYF. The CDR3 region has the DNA TGTGCCAGCAGAGGGGACAGGGACCCCCACGAGCAGTACTTC.

CDR3 sequence reads: CASSEVTGYSNQPQHF. The CDR3 nucleotides are TGTGCCAGCAGTGAAGTGACAGGGTATAGCAATCAGCCCCAGCATTTT. The chain recombines TRBV6-1 with TRBJ1-5, with 7 bases aligning to TRBD1. The CDR3 loop spans 16 amino acids. V shed 1 base, J shed 0 bases, and the junction held 3 bases outside the gene matches. Per germline, CDR1 MNHNS and CDR2 SASEGT.

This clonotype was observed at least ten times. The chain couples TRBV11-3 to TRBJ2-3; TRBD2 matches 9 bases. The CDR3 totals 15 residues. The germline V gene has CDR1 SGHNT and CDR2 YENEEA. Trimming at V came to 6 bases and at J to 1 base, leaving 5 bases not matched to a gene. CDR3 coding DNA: TGTGCCAGCAGTGAGTTAGCGGGAGGCACAGATACGCAGTATTTT. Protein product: CASSELAGGTDTQYF.

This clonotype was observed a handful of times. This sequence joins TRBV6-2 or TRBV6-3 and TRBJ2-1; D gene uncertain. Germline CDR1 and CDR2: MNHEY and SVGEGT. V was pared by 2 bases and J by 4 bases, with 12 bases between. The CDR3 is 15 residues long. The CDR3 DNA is TGTGCCAGCAGTTACAGCCGGACGGTATACAATGAGCAGTTCTTC. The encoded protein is CASSYSRTVYNEQFF.

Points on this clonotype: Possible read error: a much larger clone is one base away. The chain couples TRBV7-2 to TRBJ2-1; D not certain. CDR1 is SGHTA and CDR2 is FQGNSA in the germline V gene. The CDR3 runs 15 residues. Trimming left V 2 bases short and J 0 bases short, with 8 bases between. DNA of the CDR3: TGTGCCAGCAGCTTACAGGAGCTCTCCTACAATGAGCAGTTCTTC. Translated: CASSLQELSYNEQFF.